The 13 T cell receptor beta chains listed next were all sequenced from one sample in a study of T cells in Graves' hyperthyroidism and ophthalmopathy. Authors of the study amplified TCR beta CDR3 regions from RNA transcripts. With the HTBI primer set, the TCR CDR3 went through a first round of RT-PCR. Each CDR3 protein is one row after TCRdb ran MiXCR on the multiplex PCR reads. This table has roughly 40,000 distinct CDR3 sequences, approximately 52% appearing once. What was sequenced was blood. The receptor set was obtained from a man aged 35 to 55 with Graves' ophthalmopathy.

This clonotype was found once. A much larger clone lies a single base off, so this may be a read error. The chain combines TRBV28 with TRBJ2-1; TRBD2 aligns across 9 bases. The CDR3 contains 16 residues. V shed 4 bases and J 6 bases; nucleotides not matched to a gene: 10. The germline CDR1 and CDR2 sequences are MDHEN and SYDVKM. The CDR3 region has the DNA TGTGCCAGCAGTTCCTCCCGCGGGAGGGTACCCAATGAGCAGTTCTTC. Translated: CASSSSRGRVPNEQFF.

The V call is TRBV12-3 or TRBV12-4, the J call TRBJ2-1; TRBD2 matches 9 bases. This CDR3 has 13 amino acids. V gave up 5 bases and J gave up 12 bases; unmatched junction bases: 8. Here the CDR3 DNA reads TGTGCCAGCAGTCGTTTAGCGGGAGAGAGGCAGTTCTTC. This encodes CASSRLAGERQFF.

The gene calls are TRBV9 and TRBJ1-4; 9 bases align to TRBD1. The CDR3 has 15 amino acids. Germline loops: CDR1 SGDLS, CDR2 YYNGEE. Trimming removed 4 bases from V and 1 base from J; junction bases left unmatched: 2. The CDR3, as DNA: TGTGCCAGCAGCAAGGGACAGGGAACTAATGAAAAACTGTTTTTT. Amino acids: CASSKGQGTNEKLFF.

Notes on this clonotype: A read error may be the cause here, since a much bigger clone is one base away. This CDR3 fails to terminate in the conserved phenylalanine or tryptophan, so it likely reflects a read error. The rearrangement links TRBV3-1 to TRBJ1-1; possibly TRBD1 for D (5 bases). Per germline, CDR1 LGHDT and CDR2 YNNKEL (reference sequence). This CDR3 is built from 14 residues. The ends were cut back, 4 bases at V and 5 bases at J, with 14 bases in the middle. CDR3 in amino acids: CASSRDGGRTEAFL. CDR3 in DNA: TGTGCCAGCAGCCGAGATGGGGGTCGGACTGAAGCTTTCCTT.

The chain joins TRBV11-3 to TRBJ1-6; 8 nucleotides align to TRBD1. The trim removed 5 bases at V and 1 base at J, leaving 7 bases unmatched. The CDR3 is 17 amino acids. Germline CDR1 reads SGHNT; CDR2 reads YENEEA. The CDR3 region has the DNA TGTGCCAGCAGCAACCAGGGGGCGAAGTCCTATAATTCACCCCTCCACTTT. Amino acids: CASSNQGAKSYNSPLHF.

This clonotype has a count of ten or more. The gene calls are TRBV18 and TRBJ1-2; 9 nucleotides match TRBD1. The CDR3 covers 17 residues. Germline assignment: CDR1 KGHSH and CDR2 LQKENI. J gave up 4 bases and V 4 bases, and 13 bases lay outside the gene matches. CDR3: CASSRGTGKLGLYGYTF. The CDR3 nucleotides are TGTGCCAGCTCACGCGGGACAGGGAAATTGGGACTCTATGGCTACACCTTC.

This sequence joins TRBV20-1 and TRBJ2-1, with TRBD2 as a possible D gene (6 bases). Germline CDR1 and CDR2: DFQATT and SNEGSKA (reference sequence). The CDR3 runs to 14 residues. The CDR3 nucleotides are TGCGGTGTTAGAGGGCTGGCAGGGAGGTATGAGCAGTTCTTC. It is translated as CGVRGLAGRYEQFF.

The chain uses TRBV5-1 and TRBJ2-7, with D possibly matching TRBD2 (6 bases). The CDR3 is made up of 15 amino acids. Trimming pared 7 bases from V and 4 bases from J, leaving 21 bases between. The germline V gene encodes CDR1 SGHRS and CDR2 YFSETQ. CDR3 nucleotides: TGCGCCAGCCGGCAGAACAGGCTAGGAGGGTACGAGCAGTACTTC. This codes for CASRQNRLGGYEQYF.

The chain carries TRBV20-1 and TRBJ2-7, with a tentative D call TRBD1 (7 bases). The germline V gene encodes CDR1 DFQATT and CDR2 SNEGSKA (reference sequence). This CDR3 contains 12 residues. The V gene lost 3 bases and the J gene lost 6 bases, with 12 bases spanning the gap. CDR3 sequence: CSASGGQTEQYF. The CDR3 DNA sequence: TGCAGTGCTAGCGGGGGACAGACCGAGCAGTACTTC.

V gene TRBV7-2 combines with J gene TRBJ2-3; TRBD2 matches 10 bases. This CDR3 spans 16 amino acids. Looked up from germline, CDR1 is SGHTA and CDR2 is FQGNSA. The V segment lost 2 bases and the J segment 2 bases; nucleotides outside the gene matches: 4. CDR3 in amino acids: CASSLTSGAPTDTQYF. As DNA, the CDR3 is TGTGCCAGCAGCTTAACTAGCGGGGCGCCCACAGATACGCAGTATTTT.

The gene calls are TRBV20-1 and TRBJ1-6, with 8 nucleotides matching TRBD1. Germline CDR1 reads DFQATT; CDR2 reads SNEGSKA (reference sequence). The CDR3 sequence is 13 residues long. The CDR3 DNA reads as TGCAGCGCGGAGGGGACAGGAAATTCACCCCTCCACTTT. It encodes CSAEGTGNSPLHF.

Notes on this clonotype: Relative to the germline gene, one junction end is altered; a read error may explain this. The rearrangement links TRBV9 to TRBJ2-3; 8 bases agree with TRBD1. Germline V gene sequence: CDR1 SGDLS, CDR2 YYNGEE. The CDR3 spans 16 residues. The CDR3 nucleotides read TGTGCCGGCAGCGCAGAGGGACAGGCAAACACAGATATGCAGTATTTT. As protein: CAGSAEGQANTDMQYF. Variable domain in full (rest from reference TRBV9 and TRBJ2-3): DSGVTQTPKHLITATGQRVTLRCSPRSGDLSVYWYQQSLDQGLQFLIQYYNGEERAKGNILERFSAQQFPDLHSELNLSSLELGDSALYFCAGSAEGQANTDMQYFGPGTRLTVL.

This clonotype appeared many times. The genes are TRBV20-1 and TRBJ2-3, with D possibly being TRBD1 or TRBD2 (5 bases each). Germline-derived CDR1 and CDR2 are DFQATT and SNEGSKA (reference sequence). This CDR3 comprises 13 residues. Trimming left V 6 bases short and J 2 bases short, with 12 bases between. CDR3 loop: CSADRGDTDTQYF. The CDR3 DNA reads TGCAGTGCAGACAGAGGGGACACAGATACGCAGTATTTT.